These 17 T cell receptor beta chains originate from one sample sequenced in a study of blood T cells in healthy people across ages. With a J-beta primer mix and a sample-barcoded 5' primer, a second PCR ran roughly 6 to 11 cycles. MiXCR, applied by TCRdb to the 5' RACE reads, yields one record per CDR3 protein. There are 780,000 or so distinct CDR3 sequences in the sample; 53% occur only once, and roughly 40% lies in the top ten. The sample taken for sequencing was blood. These TCRs come from a man older than 75 in good health.

The V and J genes are TRBV9 and TRBJ2-7; no firm D call. The germline gives CDR1 SGDLS, CDR2 YYNGEE. V lost 0 bases and J 0 bases, leaving 10 bases between the germline ends. The CDR3 runs 15 residues. This CDR3 is CASSVDVGSSYEQYF. CDR3 in DNA: TGTGCCAGCAGCGTAGATGTCGGAAGCTCCTACGAGCAGTACTTC.

V usage is TRBV12-3 or TRBV12-4 and J usage is TRBJ2-7; tentative D call: TRBD1 (5 bases). Trimming left V 6 bases short and J 4 bases short, with 19 bases between. This CDR3 contains 15 residues. The CDR3 coding sequence is TGTGCCAGCAGAATGGACGGTCAGGGTTTTTACGAGCAGTACTTC. Translation gives CASRMDGQGFYEQYF.

The chain has TRBV20-1 and TRBJ2-3; D is perhaps TRBD1 (6 bases). The CDR3 runs 17 residues. Germline loops: CDR1 DFQATT, CDR2 SNEGSKA (reference sequence). V was pared by 3 bases and J by 0 bases, with 19 bases between. CDR3 DNA: TGCAGTGCTAGCCGACAGGACCTAGTAGACAGCACAGATACGCAGTATTTT. Its translation is CSASRQDLVDSTDTQYF.

The CDR3 sequence is CASSPGLAGVDNEQFF. The CDR3 bases are TGCGCCAGCAGTCCCGGACTAGCGGGAGTAGATAATGAGCAGTTCTTC. The chain couples TRBV5-1 to TRBJ2-1; TRBD2 aligns across 13 bases. Germline CDR1 and CDR2: SGHRS and YFSETQ. This CDR3 contains 16 residues. V was pared by 5 bases and J by 7 bases, with 9 bases of the junction left unmatched.

V gene TRBV13 combines with J gene TRBJ2-7, with 7 bases that match TRBD2. CDR3 length equals 14 residues. The V gene's germline CDR1 is PRHDT and CDR2 FYEKMQ (reference sequence). Trimming removed 6 bases from V and 3 bases from J; junction bases left unmatched: 8. The CDR3 coding sequence is TGTGCCAGCAGGAGGCTAGCGGAGGGCTACGAGCAGTACTTC. Residues: CASRRLAEGYEQYF.

V is TRBV6-2 or TRBV6-3 and J is TRBJ1-2; 9 bases line up with TRBD1. V trimming: 5 bases; J trimming: 4 bases; junction bases outside the gene matches: 8. Germline V CDR1 and CDR2: MNHEY, SVGEGT. The CDR3 covers 15 residues. CDR3 DNA: TGTGCCAGCAGTCCACAGGGGGCTGCTCTCTATGGCTACACCTTC. It yields the protein CASSPQGAALYGYTF.

Here the CDR3 DNA reads TGTGCCAGCAGCTTAGGGACCTCACACGCAGATACGCAGTATTTT. This gives the protein CASSLGTSHADTQYF. The V call is TRBV7-9, the J call TRBJ2-3; D gene unclear. This CDR3 is 15 amino acids long. Trimming took off 1 base at V and 4 bases at J, with 12 bases between the two ends. The germline gives CDR1 SEHNR, CDR2 FQNEAQ (reference sequence).

This clonotype was observed once. The CDR3 bases are TGTGCCAGCAGCCCGGCGGCAGCTCCGTACGAGCAGTACTTC. Protein product: CASSPAAAPYEQYF. This sequence joins TRBV9 and TRBJ2-7; D is ambiguous. The V gene's germline CDR1 is SGDLS and CDR2 YYNGEE. The length of the CDR3 is 14 residues. V lost 4 bases and J 4 bases, leaving 15 bases between the germline ends.

This sequence joins TRBV12-3 or TRBV12-4 and TRBJ2-2; D is unresolved. The CDR3 has 14 residues. V lost 2 bases to trimming and J lost 5 bases, with 9 bases between them. CDR3 sequence reads: CASSLLGKTGELFF. In DNA, the CDR3 is TGTGCCAGCAGTTTATTAGGCAAGACCGGGGAGCTGTTTTTT.

The J gene is TRBJ2-5, the V gene TRBV5-6; tentative D call: TRBD2 (5 bases). The J call is doubtful: the DNA matches TRBJ2-7 better. The germline CDR1 and CDR2 sequences are SGHDT and YYEEEE. CDR3 length: 15 residues. The CDR3 here is CASSRRRGLTYEQYF. As DNA, the CDR3 is TGTGCCAGCAGCCGTAGACGGGGATTAACCTACGAGCAGTACTTC.

The CDR3 sequence: CATSDWGDSQTYNEQFF. CDR3 nucleotides: TGTGCCACCAGTGATTGGGGGGACTCACAGACCTACAATGAGCAGTTCTTC. This chain joins TRBV24-1 and TRBJ2-1; TRBD2 is a possible D gene (6 bases). This CDR3 is built from 17 residues. Per the germline V gene, CDR1 is KGHDR and CDR2 is SFDVKD. V was pared by 2 bases and J by 2 bases, with 15 bases between.

The rearrangement uses TRBV24-1 and TRBJ1-4; D uncertain. The CDR3 contains 13 residues. Germline CDR1 and CDR2: KGHDR and SFDVKD. V lost 5 bases and J lost 10, with 13 bases in between. The CDR3 region has the DNA TGTGCCACCAGTGCGGCAGCAGGTGCAAAACTGTTTTTT. Translated: CATSAAAGAKLFF.

This clonotype has a handful of counts. The CDR3 DNA sequence: TGTGCCAGCCAGCGATTCGATGAGCAGTTCTTC. Translated, it gives CASQRFDEQFF. The chain links TRBV6-1 to TRBJ2-1; no firm D call. Germline loops: CDR1 MNHNS, CDR2 SASEGT. The CDR3 spans 11 residues. The germline V and J ends were trimmed by 8 bases and 8 bases, with 10 bases remaining between them.

V is TRBV20-1 and J is TRBJ2-1; 13 nucleotides match TRBD2. The V gene's germline CDR1 is DFQATT and CDR2 SNEGSKA (reference sequence). J was trimmed by 5 bases and V by 3 bases; bases with no gene match: 4. The CDR3 consists of 15 residues. CDR3 sequence: CSARTSGRIDNEQFF. For the CDR3, the DNA is TGCAGTGCTAGGACTAGCGGGAGGATCGACAATGAGCAGTTCTTC.

This clonotype has just a few counts. The chain employs TRBV4-1 and TRBJ2-7, with 10 positions matching TRBD2. The germline gives CDR1 MGHRA, CDR2 YSYEKL. V shed 0 bases and J 3 bases; nucleotides not matched to a gene: 8. The CDR3 consists of 17 residues. The chain's CDR3 is CASSQDSLAGVLYEQYF. CDR3 bases: TGCGCCAGCAGCCAAGACTCCCTAGCGGGAGTCCTCTACGAGCAGTACTTC.

Ten or more counts support this clonotype. This rearrangement joins TRBV28 to TRBJ2-7; no clear D. Between the trimmed V and J ends, which lost 1 base and 5 bases, there was a span of 12 bases. The V gene's germline CDR1 is MDHEN and CDR2 SYDVKM. The CDR3 is 14 residues long. CDR3 sequence reads: CASSLSGLRHEQYF. DNA of the CDR3: TGTGCCAGCAGTTTATCCGGGCTCCGACACGAGCAGTACTTC.

This clonotype was observed once. The V and J genes are TRBV6-1 and TRBJ2-5; weak D call: TRBD2 (6 bases). In germline, CDR1 is MNHNS, CDR2 SASEGT. There are 13 residues in the CDR3. Deletions cut 7 bases from V and 11 bases from J, with 20 bases between. The CDR3 coding sequence is TGTGCCAGCAAGCGCAGACTCGGGGAGGAGCAGTACTTC. Its protein product is CASKRRLGEEQYF.